The subject of this entry is one T cell receptor (beta chain). Its antigen is undetermined. The data were taken from a study of CD8+CD57+ T cells in acquired aplastic anemia. Study context: DNA per sorted CD4+ or CD8+ sample ranged about 0.18 to 30 ug, averaging around 3.2 ug. Whole-study findings and limits: Patients and controls had CD8+ Simpson's diversity values that were not significantly distinct. Around 29 shared CD8+ CDR3s appeared highly expressed within patients' immunodominant clones.

Flow cytometry had shown expanded CD8+CD57+ cells in the patients chosen for sequencing. Severe acquired aplastic anemia affected all patients. Researchers used genomic DNA as the template to profile TCR beta VDJ and CDR3. TCRdb independently ran MiXCR on the reads; one entry per CDR3 protein. The sample gives some 170,000 distinct CDR3 sequences, 40% to 50% of which show up once; roughly 1.1% is in the top ten. Sequenced: sorted CD4+, CD8+, or CD8+CD57+ T cells (not recorded which) from PBMCs. This clonotype was obtained from a human donor with aplastic anemia.

The CDR3 spells CASSDPGQGTDTQYF. CDR3 sequence (DNA): TGCGCCAGCAGCGATCCGGGACAAGGCACAGATACGCAGTATTTT. The chain is built from TRBV5-1 and TRBJ2-3; TRBD1 is a possible D gene (6 bases). Trimming stripped 4 bases from V and 1 base from J, with 13 bases between. There are 15 residues in the CDR3. Germline CDR1 is SGHRS and CDR2 is YFSETQ. Full variable domain (remainder filled in from reference TRBV5-1 and TRBJ2-3): KAGVTQTPRYLIKTRGQQVTLSCSPISGHRSVSWYQQTPGQGLQFLFEYFSETQRNKGNFPGRFSGRQFSNSRSEMNVSTLELGDSALYLCASSDPGQGTDTQYFGPGTRLTVL.